These 2 T cell receptor beta chains were all obtained from the same sample, sequenced in a study of Ad26.COV2.S vaccination and SARS-CoV-2 variants. Only in-frame clones appear in the TCRdb table, and some are missing; sequencing was by immunoSEQ multiplex PCR. The sample records about 350,000 clones, approximately 81% being singletons. As to treatment: 19 received Ad26.COV2.S at low or high dose, single or two shots; about 5 received placebo; per-sample allocation not given. Sampling occurred on day 63 after the first vaccine or placebo injection. The input for sequencing was peripheral blood, taken in a trial of Ad26.COV2.S vaccine versus placebo. The receptors stem from a person between 18 and 65 years old who received the Ad26.COV2.S COVID-19 vaccine or a placebo.

The chain combines TRBV7-8 with TRBJ1-5; D uncertain. The ends were cut back, 0 bases at V and 0 bases at J, with 15 bases in the middle. This CDR3 comprises 18 residues. The germline V gene encodes CDR1 SGHVS and CDR2 FQNEAQ. CDR3 coding DNA: TGTGCCAGCAGCTTAGCTGGGTCCAGATTCTATAGCAATCAGCCCCAGCATTTT. Encoded protein: CASSLAGSRFYSNQPQHF.

The V and J genes are TRBV10-3 and TRBJ1-1; D may be TRBD1 (5 bases). The CDR3 covers 13 residues. The V gene's germline CDR1 is ENHRY and CDR2 SYGVKD. The germline V and J ends were trimmed by 6 bases and 0 bases, with 8 bases remaining between them. Here the CDR3 DNA reads TGTGCCATCAGCGCGACAGTGAACACTGAAGCTTTCTTT. Its protein product is CAISATVNTEAFF.